This T cell receptor beta chain was recorded in a study of blood T cell repertoires in COVID-19. Study-level background: Whether acute or convalescent, the COVID-19 samples came from the United States, Italy and Spain.

Trimming pared 5 bases from V and 9 bases from J, leaving 18 bases between. The CDR3 runs 15 residues. From germline, CDR1 is SGHNT and CDR2 YYREEE (reference sequence). In the original processing: Researchers report that nucleated cell counts were estimated from reference gene primer amplification. This table comes from immunoSEQ multiplex PCR, and its TCRdb copy is limited to in-frame clones, with some not included. Clone size and V and J calls were adopted from that table, with D and trimming inferred from the DNA. The sample comprises about 220,000 clones, about 90% of which are singletons, and roughly 2% rests with the top ten.

Sequencing was done on a sample of peripheral blood. This rearrangement joins TRBV5-4 to TRBJ1-6; a weak D match, TRBD1 (6 bases). The receptor was isolated from a man aged 40-50 years with active or convalescent COVID-19. The CDR3, as DNA: TGTGCCAGCAGGGGGGGGCCGGGGGCCGTTTCACCCCTCCACTTT. Translated, it gives CASRGGPGAVSPLHF.